These 25 T cell receptor beta chains share one sample of origin, sequenced in a study of beta chain features in type 1 diabetes. Expressed TCRB transcripts were sequenced, since all the RNA that had been isolated was reverse transcribed. The protocol was immunoSEQ multiplex PCR, while the TCRdb copy is restricted to in-frame clones and leaves out a portion. Among 80,000 to 90,000 clones, 25% to 35% were seen once, and the ten largest hold 0.45%. The specimen sequenced was stem cell memory CD4+ T cells from blood. Receptors originate from a woman under 30 in good health.

The rearrangement links TRBV7-2 to TRBJ1-5; tentatively, D is TRBD1 (5 bases). Germline V gives CDR1 SGHTA, CDR2 FQGNSA. The CDR3 covers 13 residues. Trimming cost V 5 bases and J 3 bases, with 8 bases left between them. CDR3 region: CASSRDFNQPQHF. CDR3 nucleotides: TGTGCCAGCAGCCGGGACTTCAATCAGCCCCAGCATTTT.

This clone occurred a few times. The V call is TRBV30, the J call TRBJ1-2; 12 bases align to TRBD1. From germline, CDR1 is GTSNPN and CDR2 SVGIG (reference sequence). Trimming at V came to 1 base and at J to 4 bases, leaving 10 bases not matched to a gene. CDR3 size: 17 residues. In nucleotides, the CDR3 is TGTGCCTGGAGTGCGGGACAGGGGGCATGGAGGCGCTATGGCTACACCTTC. It encodes CAWSAGQGAWRRYGYTF.

The chain recombines TRBV6-5 with TRBJ2-4; 8 bases fit TRBD1. The V and J ends lost 5 bases and 9 bases, in that order; junction bases with no gene match: 6. This CDR3 spans 13 amino acids. Looked up from germline, CDR1 is MNHEY and CDR2 is SVGAGI. CDR3 sequence: CASSTGQGSIQYF. CDR3 sequence (DNA): TGTGCCAGCAGTACCGGACAGGGTAGCATTCAGTACTTC.

The DNA of the CDR3 is TGTGCCAGCAGTTACAGCGGACAGGGCTTAACTGAAGCTTTCTTT. Protein product: CASSYSGQGLTEAFF. J is TRBJ1-1 and V is TRBV6-5; 8 nucleotides agree with TRBD1. Germline lookup yields CDR1 MNHEY and CDR2 SVGAGI. J was trimmed by 5 bases and V by 2 bases; bases with no gene match: 7. This CDR3 region has 15 residues.

The sample holds a few counts of this clone. V and J are TRBV30 and TRBJ2-5, with 9 bases that match TRBD2. Germline V gives CDR1 GTSNPN, CDR2 SVGIG (reference sequence). After removal of 2 bases from V and 5 bases from J, the junction contained 9 bases not matched to a gene. The length of the CDR3 is 15 residues. CDR3 in amino acids: CAWSRMREGWETQYF. In DNA form, the CDR3 reads TGTGCCTGGAGTCGGATGCGGGAGGGCTGGGAGACCCAGTACTTC.

This chain links TRBV7-9 with TRBJ2-3; D is ambiguous. Trimming stripped 3 bases from V and 4 bases from J, with 5 bases between. This CDR3 has 12 amino acids. Germline V gene data show CDR1 as SEHNR and CDR2 as FQNEAQ (reference sequence). The CDR3 sequence is CASSLGPDTQYF. The CDR3 DNA reads TGTGCCAGCAGCTTGGGCCCAGATACGCAGTATTTT.

The chain links TRBV11-2 to TRBJ1-5; possibly TRBD1 for D (6 bases). This CDR3 comprises 14 residues. The germline V and J ends were trimmed by 4 bases and 2 bases, with 9 bases remaining between them. Germline CDR1 and CDR2: SGHAT and FQNNGV. In nucleotides, the CDR3 is TGTGCCAGCAGCTCCCACAGGGGCAATCAGCCCCAGCATTTT. It translates to CASSSHRGNQPQHF.

The CDR3 reads CASRPTGAYGYTF. For the CDR3, the DNA is TGTGCCAGCAGGCCTACAGGGGCCTATGGCTACACCTTC. J is TRBJ1-2 and V is TRBV7-9; 7 nucleotides agree with TRBD1. The CDR3 consists of 13 residues. Losses at the gene ends were 6 bases for V and 4 bases for J; bases not matched to a gene: 5. Germline V gene lookup returns CDR1 SEHNR and CDR2 FQNEAQ (reference sequence).

This clone was recorded a few times. The J gene is TRBJ1-3, the V gene TRBV5-1; 7 nucleotides align to TRBD1. V gave up 4 bases and J gave up 4 bases; unmatched junction bases: 11. Germline V gene data show CDR1 as SGHRS and CDR2 as YFSETQ. This CDR3 is 16 amino acids long. CDR3 sequence reads: CASSPTGQADGNTIYF. CDR3 nucleotides: TGCGCCAGCAGCCCGACCGGACAGGCGGACGGAAACACCATATATTTT.

The table lists this clone with a few counts. The rearrangement uses TRBV4-1 and TRBJ2-3, with 8 bases matching TRBD1. The CDR3 is 17 amino acids. V was clipped by 4 bases and J by 1 base; unmatched bases: 10. Germline CDR1 reads MGHRA; CDR2 reads YSYEKL. The CDR3 nucleotides are TGCGCCAGCAGCCGGCTGCAGGGGGCCGGCGGCACAGATACGCAGTATTTT. Translation gives CASSRLQGAGGTDTQYF.

This rearrangement joins TRBV30 to TRBJ2-7; D gene ambiguous. Germline CDR1 GTSNPN, CDR2 SVGIG (reference sequence). The germline V and J ends were trimmed by 1 base and 3 bases, with 4 bases remaining between them. The CDR3 extends over 11 amino acids. CDR3 bases: TGTGCCTGGAGTGGCAGCTACGAGCAGTACTTC. Translated, it gives CAWSGSYEQYF.

V usage is TRBV19 and J usage is TRBJ1-5; the D is unclear. The V and J ends lost 7 bases and 0 bases respectively, with 7 bases between them. There are 13 residues in the CDR3. The germline V gene has CDR1 LNHDA and CDR2 SQIVND (reference sequence). The CDR3 DNA reads TGTGCCAGTAATACCTATAGCAATCAGCCCCAGCATTTT. Its protein product is CASNTYSNQPQHF. Supplemented by reference TRBV19 and TRBJ1-5, the full variable domain reads DGGITQSPKYLFRKEGQNVTLSCEQNLNHDAMYWYRQDPGQGLRLIYYSQIVNDFQKGDIAEGYSVSREKKESFPLTVTSAQKNPTAFYLCASNTYSNQPQHFGDGTRLSIL.

This clone showed up just a few times. The chain joins TRBV27 to TRBJ1-2, with 7 bases fitting TRBD1. V was pared by 5 bases and J by 5 bases, with 14 bases of the junction left unmatched. The V gene's germline CDR1 is MNHEY and CDR2 SMNVEV (reference sequence). The CDR3 loop spans 16 amino acids. CDR3 bases: TGTGCCAGCAGTCCTGCTGTGGGCCAGGGACAGTATGGCTACACCTTC. Amino acid sequence: CASSPAVGQGQYGYTF.

This chain joins TRBV9 and TRBJ2-3; D is undetermined. V was clipped by 4 bases and J by 6 bases, with 9 bases between them. CDR1 and CDR2 from the germline V gene are SGDLS and YYNGEE. This CDR3 is built from 12 residues. CDR3 nucleotides: TGTGCCAGCAGCCCCCGCGCCGATACGCAGTATTTT. Translation: CASSPRADTQYF.

This clone qualifies as medium-sized. The V call is TRBV5-1, the J call TRBJ1-5, with D unclear. Germline CDR1 and CDR2: SGHRS and YFSETQ. Trimming took 7 bases from V and 3 from J, leaving 14 bases between them. The CDR3 is 14 amino acids. CDR3 residues: CASSLWANNQPQHF. CDR3 in DNA: TGCGCCAGCTCCCTCTGGGCAAACAATCAGCCCCAGCATTTT.

This clone was recorded a few times. The chain has TRBV10-3 and TRBJ1-1; D call uncertain. Germline V CDR1 and CDR2: ENHRY, SYGVKD. Trimming left V 0 bases short and J 2 bases short, with 16 bases between. CDR3 length: 17 amino acids. The CDR3, as DNA: TGTGCCATCAGTGAGTCCCGTTCCACGACTTTCAACACTGAAGCTTTCTTT. Encoded protein: CAISESRSTTFNTEAFF.

This chain links TRBV30 with TRBJ1-2; 8 bases map to TRBD1. Germline V gene data show CDR1 as GTSNPN and CDR2 as SVGIG (reference sequence). The CDR3 contains 13 residues. Trimming at V came to 3 bases and at J to 6 bases, leaving 6 bases not matched to a gene. For the CDR3, the DNA is TGTGCCTGGAGAAACAGGGGGTCGGATGGCTACACCTTC. Its protein is CAWRNRGSDGYTF.

This clone occurred a few times. The V gene is TRBV2, the J gene TRBJ1-4; TRBD1 matches 7 bases. The J segment lost 7 bases and the V segment lost 6 bases, leaving 8 bases of the junction unmatched. The CDR3 runs to 14 residues. From germline, CDR1 is SNHLY and CDR2 FYNNEI. CDR3 in amino acids: CASREQGRGEKLFF. CDR3 in DNA: TGTGCCAGCAGAGAACAGGGGAGGGGTGAAAAACTGTTTTTT.

This chain joins TRBV7-2 and TRBJ1-1; TRBD1 agrees at 7 bases. Germline trimming cut 3 bases from V and 4 bases from J; bases unmatched to any gene: 2. Germline V gives CDR1 SGHTA, CDR2 FQGNSA. CDR3 length: 13 amino acids. The CDR3 region is CASSLTGSTEAFF. CDR3 coding DNA: TGTGCCAGCAGCTTGACAGGGAGCACTGAAGCTTTCTTT.

The chain couples TRBV6-6 to TRBJ2-1, with D perhaps matching TRBD1 (6 bases). V lost 5 bases, J lost 10 bases, and 12 bases lay in between. There are 12 residues in the CDR3. The germline gives CDR1 MNHNY, CDR2 SVGAGI (reference sequence). In DNA, the CDR3 is TGTGCCAGCAGTCCTCAGGGGCAGGAGCAGTTCTTC. Its translation is CASSPQGQEQFF.

The rearrangement uses TRBV11-2 and TRBJ2-5; D perhaps matches TRBD1 (6 bases). The germline CDR1 and CDR2 sequences are SGHAT and FQNNGV. The CDR3 loop spans 13 amino acids. V lost 5 bases and J lost 3, with 10 bases in between. The CDR3 reads CASSERTEETQYF. CDR3 DNA: TGTGCCAGCAGCGAGAGGACAGAAGAGACCCAGTACTTC.

The rearrangement joins TRBV19 to TRBJ1-1; no clear D. The CDR3 sequence is 15 residues long. The germline CDR1 and CDR2 sequences are LNHDA and SQIVND (reference sequence). The ends were cut back, 5 bases at V and 3 bases at J, with 16 bases in the middle. The CDR3 DNA reads TGTGCCAGTAGTCCGCACCCGGCCGGGGACACTGAAGCTTTCTTT. The encoded protein is CASSPHPAGDTEAFF. The variable domain in full, completed from reference TRBV19 and TRBJ1-1, reads DGGITQSPKYLFRKEGQNVTLSCEQNLNHDAMYWYRQDPGQGLRLIYYSQIVNDFQKGDIAEGYSVSREKKESFPLTVTSAQKNPTAFYLCASSPHPAGDTEAFFGQGTRLTVV.

The V gene is TRBV11-2, the J gene TRBJ1-2; TRBD1 aligns across 7 bases. CDR1 is SGHAT and CDR2 is FQNNGV in the germline V gene. The CDR3 covers 13 residues. V trimming: 6 bases; J trimming: 7 bases; junction bases outside the gene matches: 8. CDR3 residues: CASSQTGVGGYTF. CDR3 nucleotide sequence: TGTGCCAGCAGTCAAACAGGGGTCGGTGGCTACACCTTC. The whole variable domain, filled in from reference TRBV11-2 and TRBJ1-2, reads EAGVAQSPRYKIIEKRQSVAFWCNPISGHATLYWYQQILGQGPKLLIQFQNNGVVDDSQLPKDRFSAERLKGVDSTLKIQPAKLEDSAVYLCASSQTGVGGYTFGSGTRLTVV.

The chain has TRBV9 and TRBJ2-5, with TRBD1 matching over 8 bases. CDR3 length: 13 amino acids. Germline V gene lookup returns CDR1 SGDLS and CDR2 YYNGEE. V lost 2 bases and J lost 5; bases outside the gene matches: 2. CDR3 DNA sequence: TGTGCCAGCAGCGTGACAGGGGCGGAGACCCAGTACTTC. This encodes CASSVTGAETQYF.

This chain joins TRBV6-5 and TRBJ2-5; D possibly corresponds to TRBD1 (6 bases). V shed 7 bases and J shed 4 bases, with 13 bases lying between them. CDR1 MNHEY and CDR2 SVGAGI come from the germline V gene. The CDR3 covers 13 residues. CDR3 nucleotides: TGTGCCAGCAAGAGGACAGCCGGAGAGACCCAGTACTTC. Residues: CASKRTAGETQYF.